The sequence of this T cell receptor beta chain was determined in a study of blood T cell repertoires in COVID-19. For the study at large: COVID-19 samples collected from the United States, Italy and Spain covered acute and convalescent phases.

The ends lost 4 bases at V and 2 bases at J; junction bases unmatched: 5. The CDR3 contains 15 residues. CDR1 SGDLS and CDR2 YYNGEE come from the germline V gene. Original data processing: From reference gene primer amplification, estimates of nucleated cell counts were derived. Libraries were prepared by immunoSEQ multiplex PCR; TCRdb keeps only in-frame clonotypes and omits some of them. For V, J and clone size, that table is used; D and trimming come from the DNA. The sample yields 350,000 or so clones, about 90% seen once. The sample comprised peripheral blood. This receptor was taken from a young man with active or convalescent COVID-19. The chain joins TRBV9 to TRBJ2-2; the match to TRBD1 covers 7 bases. Written as DNA, the CDR3 is TGTGCCAGCAGCTCCCGGGACAGAAACACCGGGGAGCTGTTTTTT. It encodes CASSSRDRNTGELFF.